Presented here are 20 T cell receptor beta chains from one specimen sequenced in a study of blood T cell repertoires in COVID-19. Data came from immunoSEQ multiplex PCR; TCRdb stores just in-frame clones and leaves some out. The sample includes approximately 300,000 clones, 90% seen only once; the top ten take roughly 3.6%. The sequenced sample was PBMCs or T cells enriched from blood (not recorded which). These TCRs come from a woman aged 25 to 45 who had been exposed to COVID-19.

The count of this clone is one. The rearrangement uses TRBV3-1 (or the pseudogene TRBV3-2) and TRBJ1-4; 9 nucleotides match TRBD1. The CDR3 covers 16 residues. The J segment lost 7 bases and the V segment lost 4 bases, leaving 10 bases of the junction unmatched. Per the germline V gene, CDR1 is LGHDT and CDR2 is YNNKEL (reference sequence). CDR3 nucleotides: TGTGCCAGCAGCCCCCTAGGCGGGACAGGGAGTGAAAAACTGTTTTTT. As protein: CASSPLGGTGSEKLFF.

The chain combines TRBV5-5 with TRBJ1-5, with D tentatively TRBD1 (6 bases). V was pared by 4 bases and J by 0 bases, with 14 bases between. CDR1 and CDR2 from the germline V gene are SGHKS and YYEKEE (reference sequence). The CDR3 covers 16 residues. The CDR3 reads CASSPLQGSSNQPQHF. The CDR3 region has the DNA TGTGCCAGCAGCCCCTTGCAGGGGTCTAGCAATCAGCCCCAGCATTTT.

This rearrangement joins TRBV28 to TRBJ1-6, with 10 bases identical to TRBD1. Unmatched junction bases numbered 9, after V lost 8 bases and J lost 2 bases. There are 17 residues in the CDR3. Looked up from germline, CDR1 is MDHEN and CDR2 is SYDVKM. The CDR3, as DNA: TGTGCCAGCCCGGGACAGGGGTCTGCCACCTATAATTCACCCCTCCACTTT. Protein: CASPGQGSATYNSPLHF.

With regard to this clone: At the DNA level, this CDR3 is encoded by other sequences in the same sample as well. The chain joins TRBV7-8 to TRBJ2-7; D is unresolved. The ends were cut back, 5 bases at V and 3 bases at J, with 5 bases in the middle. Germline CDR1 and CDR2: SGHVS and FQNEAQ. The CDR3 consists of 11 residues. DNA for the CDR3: TGTGCCAGCAGCCCACACTACGAGCAGTACTTC. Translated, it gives CASSPHYEQYF.

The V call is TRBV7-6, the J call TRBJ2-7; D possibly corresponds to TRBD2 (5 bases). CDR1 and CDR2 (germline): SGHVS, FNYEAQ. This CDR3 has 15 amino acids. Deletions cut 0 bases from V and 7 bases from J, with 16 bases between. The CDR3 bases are TGTGCCAGCAGCTTAGCGCTGGACGGAGGCTCAGAGCAGTACTTC. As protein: CASSLALDGGSEQYF. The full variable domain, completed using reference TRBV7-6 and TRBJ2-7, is GAGVSQSPRYKVTKRGQDVALRCDPISGHVSLYWYRQALGQGPEFLTYFNYEAQQDKSGLPNDRFSAERPEGSISTLTIQRTEQRDSAMYRCASSLALDGGSEQYFGPGTRLTVT.

CDR3 residues: CASSSGGDGYEKLFF. As DNA, the CDR3 is TGTGCCAGCAGCTCCGGGGGGGACGGTTATGAAAAACTGTTTTTT. The chain is built from TRBV7-9 and TRBJ1-4, with D possibly being TRBD1 (5 bases). This CDR3 region has 15 residues. V lost 4 bases to trimming and J lost 6 bases, with 15 bases between them. Germline values: CDR1 SEHNR, CDR2 FQNEAQ (reference sequence).

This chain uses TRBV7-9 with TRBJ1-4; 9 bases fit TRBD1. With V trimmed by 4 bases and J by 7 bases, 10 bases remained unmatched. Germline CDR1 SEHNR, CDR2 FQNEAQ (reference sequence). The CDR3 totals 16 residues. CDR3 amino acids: CASSSIQQGASEKLFF. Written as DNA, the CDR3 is TGTGCCAGCAGCTCCATTCAACAGGGGGCTAGTGAAAAACTGTTTTTT.

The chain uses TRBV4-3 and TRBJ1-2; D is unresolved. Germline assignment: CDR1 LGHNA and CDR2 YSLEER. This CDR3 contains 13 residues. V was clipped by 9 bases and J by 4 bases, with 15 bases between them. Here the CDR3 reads CASAEALGYGYTF. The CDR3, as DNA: TGCGCCAGTGCGGAGGCTTTAGGCTATGGCTACACCTTC.

The CDR3 DNA is TGTGCCAGCAGATCCCGGGGGGTCTACGAGCAGTACTTC. It specifies CASRSRGVYEQYF. The chain carries TRBV12-3 or TRBV12-4 and TRBJ2-7, with 7 nucleotides matching TRBD2. The CDR3 covers 13 residues. V lost 6 bases, J lost 3 bases, and 5 bases stayed unmatched.

The CDR3 sequence: CASSTGQGDYEQYF. DNA for the CDR3: TGTGCCAGTAGTACGGGACAGGGGGACTACGAGCAGTACTTC. The chain recombines TRBV19 with TRBJ2-7; 11 bases line up with TRBD1. There are 14 residues in the CDR3. Germline trimming cut 4 bases from V and 3 bases from J; bases unmatched to any gene: 2. Looked up from germline, CDR1 is LNHDA and CDR2 is SQIVND (reference sequence). Variable domain in full (rest from reference TRBV19 and TRBJ2-7): DGGITQSPKYLFRKEGQNVTLSCEQNLNHDAMYWYRQDPGQGLRLIYYSQIVNDFQKGDIAEGYSVSREKKESFPLTVTSAQKNPTAFYLCASSTGQGDYEQYFGPGTRLTVT.

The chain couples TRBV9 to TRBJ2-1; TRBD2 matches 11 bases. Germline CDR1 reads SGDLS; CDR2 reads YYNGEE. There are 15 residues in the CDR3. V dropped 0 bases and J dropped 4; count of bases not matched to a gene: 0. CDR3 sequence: CASSVASGGYNEQFF. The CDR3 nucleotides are TGTGCCAGCAGCGTAGCTAGCGGGGGGTACAATGAGCAGTTCTTC.

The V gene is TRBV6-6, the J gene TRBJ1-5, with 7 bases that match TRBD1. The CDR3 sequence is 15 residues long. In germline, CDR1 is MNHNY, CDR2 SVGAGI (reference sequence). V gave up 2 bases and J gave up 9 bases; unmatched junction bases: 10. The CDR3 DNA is TGTGCCAGCAGTTACACCAGTTTTCGGACAGGGCCCCAGCATTTT. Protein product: CASSYTSFRTGPQHF.

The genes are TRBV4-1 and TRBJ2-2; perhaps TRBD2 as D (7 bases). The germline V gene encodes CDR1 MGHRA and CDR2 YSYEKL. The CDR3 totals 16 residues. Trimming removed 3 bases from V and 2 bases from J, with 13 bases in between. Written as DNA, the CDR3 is TGCGCCAGCAGCCAGAGGGGGGGAAGCAACACCGGGGAGCTGTTTTTT. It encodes CASSQRGGSNTGELFF.

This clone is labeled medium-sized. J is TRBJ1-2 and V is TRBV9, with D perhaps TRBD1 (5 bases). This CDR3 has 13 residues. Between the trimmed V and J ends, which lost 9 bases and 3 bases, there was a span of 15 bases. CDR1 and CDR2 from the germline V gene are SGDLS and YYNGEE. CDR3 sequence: CATQGPGDYGYTF. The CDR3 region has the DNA TGTGCCACCCAGGGTCCCGGTGACTATGGCTACACCTTC.

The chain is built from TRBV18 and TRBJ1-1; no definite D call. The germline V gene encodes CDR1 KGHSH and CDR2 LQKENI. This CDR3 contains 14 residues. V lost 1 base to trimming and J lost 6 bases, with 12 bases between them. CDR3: CASSPLMAEAEAFF. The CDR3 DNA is TGTGCCAGCTCACCACTGATGGCTGAGGCTGAAGCTTTCTTT.

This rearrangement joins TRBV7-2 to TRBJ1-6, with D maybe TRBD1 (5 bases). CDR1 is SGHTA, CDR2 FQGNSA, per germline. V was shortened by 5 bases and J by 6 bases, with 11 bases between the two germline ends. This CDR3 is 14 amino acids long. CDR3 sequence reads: CASSRFQGNSPLHF. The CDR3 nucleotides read TGTGCCAGCAGCCGCTTTCAGGGTAATTCACCCCTCCACTTT.

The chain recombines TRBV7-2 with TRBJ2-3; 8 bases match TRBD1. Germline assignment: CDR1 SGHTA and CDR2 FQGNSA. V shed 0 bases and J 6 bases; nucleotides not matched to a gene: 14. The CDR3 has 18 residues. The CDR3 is CASSLAFNQQGDVDTQYF. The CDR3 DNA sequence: TGTGCCAGCAGCTTAGCTTTTAACCAACAGGGGGATGTGGATACGCAGTATTTT.

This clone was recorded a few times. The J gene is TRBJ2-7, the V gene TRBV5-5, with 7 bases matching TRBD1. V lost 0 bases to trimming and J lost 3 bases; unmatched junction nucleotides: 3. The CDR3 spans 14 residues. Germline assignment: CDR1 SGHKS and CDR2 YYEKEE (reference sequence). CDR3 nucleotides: TGTGCCAGCAGCTTGGACCAGGGGGTCTACGAGCAGTACTTC. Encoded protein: CASSLDQGVYEQYF.

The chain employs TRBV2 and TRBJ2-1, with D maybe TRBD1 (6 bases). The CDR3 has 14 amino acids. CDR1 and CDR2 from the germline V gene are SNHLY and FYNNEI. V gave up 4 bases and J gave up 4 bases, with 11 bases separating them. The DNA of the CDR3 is TGTGCCAGCAGTGGGGCTCAGGGGTACAATGAGCAGTTCTTC. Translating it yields CASSGAQGYNEQFF.

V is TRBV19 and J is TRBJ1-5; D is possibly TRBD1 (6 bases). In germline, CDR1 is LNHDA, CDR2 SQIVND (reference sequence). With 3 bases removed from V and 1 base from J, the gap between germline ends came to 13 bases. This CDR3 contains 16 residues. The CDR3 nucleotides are TGTGCCAGTAGTATTCCCTGGGGGGGCAGCAATCAGCCCCAGCATTTT. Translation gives CASSIPWGGSNQPQHF. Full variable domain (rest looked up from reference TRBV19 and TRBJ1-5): DGGITQSPKYLFRKEGQNVTLSCEQNLNHDAMYWYRQDPGQGLRLIYYSQIVNDFQKGDIAEGYSVSREKKESFPLTVTSAQKNPTAFYLCASSIPWGGSNQPQHFGDGTRLSIL.